A single sample is the source of the 8 T cell receptor beta chains below, sequenced in a study of blood T cell repertoires in COVID-19. TCRdb's table, derived via immunoSEQ multiplex PCR, lists solely in-frame clones and lacks some. This table holds about 300,000 clones, about 87% found once. Sequencing input: peripheral blood. All receptors derive from a woman between 25 and 40 years old who had recovered from COVID-19.

The genes are TRBV6-5 and TRBJ2-1, with 8 bases identical to TRBD1. The ends lost 8 bases at V and 8 bases at J; junction bases unmatched: 11. The CDR3 loop spans 14 amino acids. CDR1 is MNHEY, CDR2 SVGAGI, per germline. The CDR3 spells CASGGRGQVYEQFF. DNA of the CDR3: TGTGCCAGCGGCGGCAGGGGGCAAGTCTATGAGCAGTTCTTC.

The chain couples TRBV5-1 to TRBJ2-2; 10 bases match TRBD2. Per germline, CDR1 SGHRS and CDR2 YFSETQ. V shed 5 bases, J shed 7 bases, and the junction held 11 bases outside the gene matches. This CDR3 comprises 16 residues. CDR3 protein: CASRKGTSASSGELFF. CDR3 in DNA: TGCGCCAGCAGGAAGGGGACTAGCGCTTCGAGCGGGGAGCTGTTTTTT.

This clone was found once. The chain has TRBV11-2 and TRBJ2-7; 8 positions match TRBD1. Per germline, CDR1 SGHAT and CDR2 FQNNGV. This CDR3 is 16 amino acids long. V dropped 5 bases and J dropped 0; count of bases not matched to a gene: 9. For the CDR3, the DNA is TGTGCCAGCAGCGGATCGGGACAGGCGCCCTCCTACGAGCAGTACTTC. Translation gives CASSGSGQAPSYEQYF.

The chain employs TRBV27 and TRBJ1-2; the match to TRBD1 covers 8 bases. Germline values: CDR1 MNHEY, CDR2 SMNVEV (reference sequence). CDR3 length: 15 residues. Trimming removed 2 bases from V and 4 bases from J; junction bases left unmatched: 6. The CDR3 here is CASSLRGQESYGYTF. The CDR3, as DNA: TGTGCCAGCAGTTTACGGGGACAGGAGAGCTATGGCTACACCTTC.

This chain connects TRBV28 to TRBJ2-5; 11 bases map to TRBD2. V shed 2 bases, J shed 1 base, and the junction held 9 bases outside the gene matches. Per germline, CDR1 MDHEN and CDR2 SYDVKM. The length of the CDR3 is 18 residues. The CDR3 DNA is TGTGCCAGCAGTTTAGGTCTAGCGGGGGGAGGGGCCCAAGAGACCCAGTACTTC. Its protein is CASSLGLAGGGAQETQYF.

The chain joins TRBV5-1 to TRBJ2-7, with D perhaps matching TRBD1 (5 bases). V dropped 4 bases and J dropped 0 bases, with 8 bases sitting between them. CDR3 length equals 13 residues. Germline assignment: CDR1 SGHRS and CDR2 YFSETQ. This CDR3 reads CASSPRVSYEQYF. DNA for the CDR3: TGCGCCAGCAGCCCCAGGGTCTCCTACGAGCAGTACTTC.

The rearrangement links TRBV12-3 or TRBV12-4 to TRBJ2-5; TRBD2 matches at 7 bases. The V and J ends lost 7 bases and 8 bases, in that order; junction bases with no gene match: 10. The CDR3 spans 13 residues. CDR3 DNA sequence: TGTGCCAGCACCACGGGAAGCGGGGTTACCCAGTACTTC. Its translation: CASTTGSGVTQYF.

V gene TRBV15 combines with J gene TRBJ2-7, with unresolved D. Deletions cut 0 bases from V and 5 bases from J, with 14 bases between. CDR3 size: 15 residues. Germline V gene sequence: CDR1 LNHNV, CDR2 YYDKDF (reference sequence). Here the CDR3 reads CATSRDRQAAHEQYF. In DNA, the CDR3 is TGTGCCACCAGCAGAGATCGTCAGGCCGCCCACGAGCAGTACTTC.